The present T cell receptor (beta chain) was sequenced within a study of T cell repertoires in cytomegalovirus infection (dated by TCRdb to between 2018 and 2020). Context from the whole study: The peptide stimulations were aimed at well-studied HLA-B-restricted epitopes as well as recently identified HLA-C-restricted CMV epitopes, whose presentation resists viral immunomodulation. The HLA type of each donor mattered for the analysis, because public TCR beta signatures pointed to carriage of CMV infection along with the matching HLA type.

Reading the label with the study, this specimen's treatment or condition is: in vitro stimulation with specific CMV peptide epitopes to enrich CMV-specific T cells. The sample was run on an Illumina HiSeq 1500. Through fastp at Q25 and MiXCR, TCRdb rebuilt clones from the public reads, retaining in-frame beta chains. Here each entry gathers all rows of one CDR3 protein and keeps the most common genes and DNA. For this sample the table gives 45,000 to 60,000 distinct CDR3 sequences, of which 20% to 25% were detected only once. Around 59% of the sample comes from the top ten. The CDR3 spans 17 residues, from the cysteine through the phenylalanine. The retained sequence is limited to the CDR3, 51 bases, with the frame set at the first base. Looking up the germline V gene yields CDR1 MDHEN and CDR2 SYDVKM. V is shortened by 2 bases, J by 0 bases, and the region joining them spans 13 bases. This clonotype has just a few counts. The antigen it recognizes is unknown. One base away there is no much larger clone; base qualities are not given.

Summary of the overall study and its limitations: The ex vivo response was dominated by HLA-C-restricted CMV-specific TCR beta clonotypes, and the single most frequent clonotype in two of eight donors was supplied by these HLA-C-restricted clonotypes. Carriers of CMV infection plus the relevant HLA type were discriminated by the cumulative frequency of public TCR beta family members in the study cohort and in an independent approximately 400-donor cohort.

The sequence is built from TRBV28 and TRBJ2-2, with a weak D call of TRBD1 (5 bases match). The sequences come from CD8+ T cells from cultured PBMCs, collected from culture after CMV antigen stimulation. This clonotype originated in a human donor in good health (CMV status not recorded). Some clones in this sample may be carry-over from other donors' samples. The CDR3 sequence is CASSLMVVRANTGELFF. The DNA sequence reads TGTGCCAGCAGTTTAATGGTGGTCAGGGCGAACACCGGGGAGCTGTTTTTT.